This passage covers 10 T cell receptor beta chains from one sample sequenced in a study of early T cells in non-severe SARS-CoV-2 infection. MiXCR, run by TCRdb on the 5' RACE reads, gives a single entry per CDR3 protein. This sample carries 90,000 to 120,000 distinct CDR3 sequences, approximately 10% of them seen once, and the ten largest clones take under 9%. The sample consisted of whole blood. These receptors all come from an adult who was a healthcare worker with PCR-confirmed SARS-CoV-2 infection or an uninfected control (not recorded which).

This clonotype was counted many times. The genes are TRBV19 and TRBJ1-5, with D unclear. Deletions cut 1 base from V and 7 bases from J, with 8 bases between. CDR3 length: 13 residues. Per the germline V gene, CDR1 is LNHDA and CDR2 is SQIVND (reference sequence). CDR3 sequence reads: CASSIVGIQPQHF. The DNA for the CDR3 is TGTGCCAGTAGTATAGTGGGTATACAGCCCCAGCATTTT.

The table lists this clonotype with a few counts. The chain joins TRBV27 to TRBJ1-2; tentatively, D is TRBD1 (5 bases). V lost 3 bases and J lost 5, with 22 bases in between. Germline V lookup: CDR1 MNHEY, CDR2 SMNVEV (reference sequence). The CDR3 consists of 17 residues. CDR3 bases: TGTGCCAGCAGTTTTGGGGGGGGAACTACACCTCTATATGGCTACACCTTC. Translated, it gives CASSFGGGTTPLYGYTF.

The CDR3 nucleotides read TGTGCCAGCAGAGAACATCCGGGACTAGCGGGAGGGCTTGGCACAGATACGCAGTATTTT. Translated: CASREHPGLAGGLGTDTQYF. The V and J genes are TRBV7-6 and TRBJ2-3, with 16 positions matching TRBD2. CDR1 and CDR2 (germline): SGHVS, FNYEAQ. V lost 6 bases to trimming and J lost 1 base; unmatched junction nucleotides: 13. CDR3 length: 20 amino acids.

The CDR3 loop reads CASSATSLNTEAFF. CDR3 coding DNA: TGTGCCAGCAGTGCTACATCTCTGAACACTGAAGCTTTCTTT. This chain connects TRBV12-3 or TRBV12-4 to TRBJ1-1; D unclear. The CDR3 contains 14 residues. Trimming removed 5 bases from V and 0 bases from J, with 10 bases in between.

This clonotype has at least ten counts. J is TRBJ2-3 and V is TRBV3-1; the D is unclear. The CDR3 is 12 amino acids. Trimming stripped 6 bases from V and 10 bases from J, with 14 bases between. Germline CDR1 reads LGHDT; CDR2 reads YNNKEL (reference sequence). CDR3 in amino acids: CASSVQVSPQYF. In DNA form, the CDR3 reads TGTGCCAGCAGTGTTCAGGTCTCCCCGCAGTATTTT.

The V gene is TRBV28, the J gene TRBJ2-5, with D maybe TRBD1 (6 bases). Trimming cost V 6 bases and J 3 bases, with 11 bases left between them. The germline CDR1 and CDR2 sequences are MDHEN and SYDVKM. The CDR3 runs to 13 residues. In nucleotides, the CDR3 is TGTGCCAGCAGCCAACGACAGGAAGAGACCCAGTACTTC. It translates to CASSQRQEETQYF.

This clonotype was counted between two and nine times. The CDR3 protein is CASSSTETYEQYF. The CDR3, as DNA: TGTGCCAGCAGCTCGACAGAAACCTACGAGCAGTACTTC. This sequence joins TRBV7-6 and TRBJ2-7; perhaps TRBD1 as D (5 bases). Trimming pared 4 bases from V and 2 bases from J, leaving 9 bases between. Per the germline V gene, CDR1 is SGHVS and CDR2 is FNYEAQ. There are 13 residues in the CDR3.

This clonotype was seen only a few times. This rearrangement joins TRBV3-1 to TRBJ2-7, with 8 bases lining up with TRBD2. V lost 0 bases, J lost 4 bases, and 8 bases stayed unmatched. The V gene's germline CDR1 is LGHDT and CDR2 YNNKEL (reference sequence). The CDR3 length is 16 residues. CDR3 coding DNA: TGTGCCAGCAGCCAAGAGCGGTGGACTAGCCGTTACGAGCAGTACTTC. Translated: CASSQERWTSRYEQYF.

This chain connects TRBV19 to TRBJ2-7, with 8 bases fitting TRBD1. Trimming removed 5 bases from V and 2 bases from J; junction bases left unmatched: 17. Germline assignment: CDR1 LNHDA and CDR2 SQIVND (reference sequence). There are 18 residues in the CDR3. CDR3 amino acids: CASSGTGHRQGRTYEQYF. The CDR3 region has the DNA TGTGCCAGTAGTGGTACCGGGCACCGACAGGGGAGGACCTACGAGCAGTACTTC.

This clonotype was detected ten times or more. Here the CDR3 DNA reads TGTGCCAGCATCCCCCCGACCTCCTTAAATGAGCAGTTCTTC. Its protein product is CASIPPTSLNEQFF. The V gene is TRBV12-3 or TRBV12-4, the J gene TRBJ2-1; D call uncertain. CDR3 length: 14 residues. Trimming cost V 7 bases and J 7 bases, with 17 bases left between them.